This T cell receptor beta chain was sequenced in a study of PD-1 blockade in classical Hodgkin lymphoma. Regarding the study as a whole: A reduction in baseline TCR diversity was reportedly seen in newly diagnosed patients relative to healthy donors.

Libraries were prepared by immunoSEQ multiplex PCR; TCRdb keeps only in-frame clonotypes and omits some of them. In the table there are around 30,000 clones, approximately 93% of which are singletons. Time point in this sample: newly diagnosed, previously untreated cHL patient sample. This clone is a singleton in its sample. The antigen remains undetermined. The CDR3 contains 14 residues. V shed 1 base, J shed 2 bases, and the junction held 1 base outside the gene matches. The germline CDR1 and CDR2 sequences are SGHTA and FQGNSA. The sequence derives from a human donor with classical Hodgkin lymphoma. V and J are TRBV7-2 and TRBJ2-5, with 7 positions matching TRBD1. The specimen sequenced was peripheral blood mononuclear cells (PBMCs). The CDR3 here is CASSLGGQQETQYF. CDR3 nucleotide sequence: TGTGCCAGCAGCTTAGGGGGACAGCAAGAGACCCAGTACTTC. The entire variable domain, with the rest obtained from reference TRBV7-2 and TRBJ2-5, is as follows: GAGVSQSPSNKVTEKGKDVELRCDPISGHTALYWYRQSLGQGLEFLIYFQGNSAPDKSGLPSDRFSAERTGGSVSTLTIQRTQQEDSAVYLCASSLGGQQETQYFGPGTRLLVL.